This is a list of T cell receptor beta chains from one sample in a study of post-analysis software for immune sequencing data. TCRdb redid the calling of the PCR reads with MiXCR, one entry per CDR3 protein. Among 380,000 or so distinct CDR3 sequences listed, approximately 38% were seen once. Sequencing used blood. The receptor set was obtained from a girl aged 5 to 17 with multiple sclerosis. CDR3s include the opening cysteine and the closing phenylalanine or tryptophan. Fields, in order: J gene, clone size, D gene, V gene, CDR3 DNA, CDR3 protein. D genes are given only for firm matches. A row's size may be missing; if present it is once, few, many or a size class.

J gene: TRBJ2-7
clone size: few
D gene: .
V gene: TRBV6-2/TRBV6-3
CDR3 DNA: TGTGCCAGCAGTCACCTTATGGGCCTCTACGAGCAGTACTTC
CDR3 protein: CASSHLMGLYEQYF

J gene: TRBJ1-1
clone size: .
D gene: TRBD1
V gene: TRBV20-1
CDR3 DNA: TGCAGTGCTAGTCCCGGGGACAGGGCGAACACTGAAGCTTTCTTT
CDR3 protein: CSASPGDRANTEAFF

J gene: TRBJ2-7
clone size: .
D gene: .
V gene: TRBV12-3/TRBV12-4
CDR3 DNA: TGTGCCAGTAGTGTATCAGGGGTCTCCTACGAGCAGTACTTC
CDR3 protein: CASSVSGVSYEQYF

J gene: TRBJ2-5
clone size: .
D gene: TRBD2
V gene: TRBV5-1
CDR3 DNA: TGCGCCAGCGGCACACTAGCGGGGGAAGGAGAGACCCAGTACTTC
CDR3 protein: CASGTLAGEGETQYF

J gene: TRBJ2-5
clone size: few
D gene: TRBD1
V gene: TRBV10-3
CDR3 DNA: TGTGCCATTCGGAACCCGGGACAGGGGGTGGAGACCCAGTACTTC
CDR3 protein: CAIRNPGQGVETQYF

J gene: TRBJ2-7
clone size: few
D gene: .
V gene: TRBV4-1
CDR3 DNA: TGCGCCAGCAGCCAAGGTGGCAACTCCTACGAGCAGTACTTC
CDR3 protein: CASSQGGNSYEQYF

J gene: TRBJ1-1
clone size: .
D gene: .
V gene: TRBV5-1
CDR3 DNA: TGCGCCAGCGGCGCGGGGGGGCATACTGAAGCTTTCTTT
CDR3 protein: CASGAGGHTEAFF

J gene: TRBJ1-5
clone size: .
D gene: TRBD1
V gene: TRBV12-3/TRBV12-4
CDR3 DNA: TGTGCCAGCAGCATGACAGGGGGCAATCAGCCCCAGCATTTT
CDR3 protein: CASSMTGGNQPQHF

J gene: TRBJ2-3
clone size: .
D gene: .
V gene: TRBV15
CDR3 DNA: TGTGCCACCAGCAGAGATCCGGCGGCTAGCACAGATACGCAGTATTTT
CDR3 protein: CATSRDPAASTDTQYF

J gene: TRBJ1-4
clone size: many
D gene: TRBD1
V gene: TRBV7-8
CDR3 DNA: TGTGCCAGCAGCTTAGGACAGGGGTGGGAAAAACTGTTTTTT
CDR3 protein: CASSLGQGWEKLFF

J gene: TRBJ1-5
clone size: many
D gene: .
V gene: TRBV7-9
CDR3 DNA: TGTGCCAGCAGCTTAGGAGGGGGACAGCCCCAGCATTTT
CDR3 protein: CASSLGGGQPQHF

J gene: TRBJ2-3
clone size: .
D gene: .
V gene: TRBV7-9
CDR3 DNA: TGTGCCAGCAGGCCCCGAGCAACTAGCACAGATACGCAGTATTTT
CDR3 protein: CASRPRATSTDTQYF

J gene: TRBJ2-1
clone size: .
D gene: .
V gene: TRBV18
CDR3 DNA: TGTGCCAGCTCAAATGAAGTTAGCTCCTACAATGAGCAGTTCTTC
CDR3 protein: CASSNEVSSYNEQFF

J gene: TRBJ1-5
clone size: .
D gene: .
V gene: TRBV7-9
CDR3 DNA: TGTGCCAGCAGTCTCTCTAGGCTAGGGGGCAATCAGCCCCAGCATTTT
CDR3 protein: CASSLSRLGGNQPQHF

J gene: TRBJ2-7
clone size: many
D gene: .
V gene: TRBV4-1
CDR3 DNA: TGCGCCAGCAGCCAAGGATCGAGGGGCAGGAACGAGCAGTACTTC
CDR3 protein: CASSQGSRGRNEQYF

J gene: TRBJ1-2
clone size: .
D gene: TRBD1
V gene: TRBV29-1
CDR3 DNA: TGCAGCGCCGAGGAGGGACAGGGGGCGTATGGCTACACCTTC
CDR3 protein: CSAEEGQGAYGYTF

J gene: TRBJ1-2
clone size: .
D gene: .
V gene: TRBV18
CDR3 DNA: TGTGCCAGCTCACCTAATTCTCGGGACCTCTATGGCTACACCTTC
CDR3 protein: CASSPNSRDLYGYTF

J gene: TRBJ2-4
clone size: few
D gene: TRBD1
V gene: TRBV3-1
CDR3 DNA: TGTGCCAGCAGCCAAGGGGCCCCGGGACAGGGGGCGAACATTCAGTACTTC
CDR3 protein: CASSQGAPGQGANIQYF

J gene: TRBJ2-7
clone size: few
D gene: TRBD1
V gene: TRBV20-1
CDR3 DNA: TGCAGTGCTAGGGACAGGGGAAAGATCTACGAGCAGTACTTC
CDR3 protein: CSARDRGKIYEQYF

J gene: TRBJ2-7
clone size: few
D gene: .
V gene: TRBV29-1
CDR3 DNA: TGCAGCGTGGGAGGGGGAGCCGTCTCCTACGAGCAGTACTTC
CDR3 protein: CSVGGGAVSYEQYF

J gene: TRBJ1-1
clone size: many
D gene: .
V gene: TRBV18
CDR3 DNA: TGTGCCAGCTCACCACCAGGGAGGACTGAAGCTTTCTTT
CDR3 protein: CASSPPGRTEAFF

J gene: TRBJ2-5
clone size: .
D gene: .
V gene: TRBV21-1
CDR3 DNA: TGTGCCAGCAGCGGACAACAGGGGGCAGACGAGACCCAGTACTTC
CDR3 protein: CASSGQQGADETQYF

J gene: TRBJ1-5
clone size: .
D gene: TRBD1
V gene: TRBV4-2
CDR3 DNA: TGTGCCAGCAGCCAAGGGACAGGGATTTTACAGCCCCAGCATTTT
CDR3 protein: CASSQGTGILQPQHF

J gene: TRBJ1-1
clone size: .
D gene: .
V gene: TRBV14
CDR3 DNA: TGTGCCAGCAGCTATAGCACTGAAGCTTTCTTT
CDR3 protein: CASSYSTEAFF

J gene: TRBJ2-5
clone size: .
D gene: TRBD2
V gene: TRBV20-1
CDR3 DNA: TGCAGTGCTCTCGCAAGGGGAGGGGTAGAGGAGACCCAGTACTTC
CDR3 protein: CSALARGGVEETQYF

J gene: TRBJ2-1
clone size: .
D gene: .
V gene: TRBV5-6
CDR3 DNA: TGTGCCAGCAGCTTGGAGATGGGGGATGAGCAGTTCTTC
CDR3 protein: CASSLEMGDEQFF

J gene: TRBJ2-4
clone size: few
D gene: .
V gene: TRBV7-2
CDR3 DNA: TGTGCCAGCAGCTCAGTGGGGATAGCCAAAAACATTCAGTACTTC
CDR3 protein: CASSSVGIAKNIQYF

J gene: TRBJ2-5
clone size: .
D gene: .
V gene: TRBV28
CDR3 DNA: TGTGCCAGCAGACAACCCGGGACAAGGGAGACCCAGTACTTC
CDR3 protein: CASRQPGTRETQYF

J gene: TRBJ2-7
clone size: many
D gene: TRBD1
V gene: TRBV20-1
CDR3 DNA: TGCAGTGCTAGAGAGGGACAGGGGACCTACGAGCAGTACTTC
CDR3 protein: CSAREGQGTYEQYF

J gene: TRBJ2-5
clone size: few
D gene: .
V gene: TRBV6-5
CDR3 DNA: TGTGCCAGCAGTTACATGAACTCGGTGGAGACCCAGTACTTC
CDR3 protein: CASSYMNSVETQYF

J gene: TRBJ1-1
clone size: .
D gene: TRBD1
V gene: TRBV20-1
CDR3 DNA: TGCAGTGCTAGCGACAGGGAAGCTGAAGCTTTCTTT
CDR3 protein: CSASDREAEAFF

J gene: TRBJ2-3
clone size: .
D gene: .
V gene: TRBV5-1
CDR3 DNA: TGCGCCAGCAGCTTGAGGTGGCCTAGCACAGATACGCAGTATTTT
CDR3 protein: CASSLRWPSTDTQYF

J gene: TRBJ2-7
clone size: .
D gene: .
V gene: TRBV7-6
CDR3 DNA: TGTGCCTGCAGCTCCGGAGAGGGATTCGAGCAGTACTTC
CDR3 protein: CACSSGEGFEQYF

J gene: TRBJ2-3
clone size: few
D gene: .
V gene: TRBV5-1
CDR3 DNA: TGCGCCAGCAGCTTGGACAAAGGCAGCGATACGCAGTATTTT
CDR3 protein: CASSLDKGSDTQYF

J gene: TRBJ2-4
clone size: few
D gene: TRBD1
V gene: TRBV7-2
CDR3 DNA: TGTGCCAGCAGCCGACAGGGGGCTCGTCAAAACATTCAGTACTTC
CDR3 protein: CASSRQGARQNIQYF

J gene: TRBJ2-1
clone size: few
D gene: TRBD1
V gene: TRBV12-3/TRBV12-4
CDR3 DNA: TGTGCCAGCAGACGAAGGACAGGGGGCGCTGGTAATGAGCAGTTCTTC
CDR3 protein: CASRRRTGGAGNEQFF

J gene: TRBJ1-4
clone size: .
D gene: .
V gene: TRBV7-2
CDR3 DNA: TGTGCCAGCAGCCTGACTCCCGGAGAGGGTGAAAAACTGTTTTTT
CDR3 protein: CASSLTPGEGEKLFF

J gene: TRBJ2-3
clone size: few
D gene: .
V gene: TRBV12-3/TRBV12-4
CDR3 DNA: TGTGCCAGCAGACCTCTCGGAGATACGCAGTATTTT
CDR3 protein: CASRPLGDTQYF

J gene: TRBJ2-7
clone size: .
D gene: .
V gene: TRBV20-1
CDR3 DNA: TGCAGTGCTAGGTCACCGGGACGCAGCCCCTACGAGCAGTACTTC
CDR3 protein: CSARSPGRSPYEQYF

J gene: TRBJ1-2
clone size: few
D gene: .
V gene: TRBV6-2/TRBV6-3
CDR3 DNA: TGTGCCAGCACCCCAACAGGGTTCGGCTACACCTTC
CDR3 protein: CASTPTGFGYTF

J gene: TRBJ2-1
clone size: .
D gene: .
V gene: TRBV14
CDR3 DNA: TGTGCCAGCAGCCAAGGGGTGCTCTCTGAGCAGTTCTTC
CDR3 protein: CASSQGVLSEQFF

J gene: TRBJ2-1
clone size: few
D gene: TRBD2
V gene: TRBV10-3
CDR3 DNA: TGTGCCATCAGTGGGAGCGGGGGCGGAATGAATGAGCAGTTCTTC
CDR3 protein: CAISGSGGGMNEQFF

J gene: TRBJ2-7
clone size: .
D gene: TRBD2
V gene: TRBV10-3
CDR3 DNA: TGTGCCATCAGTGGCCTAGAGCGGGGCGTAGCCTACGAGCAGTACTTC
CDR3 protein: CAISGLERGVAYEQYF

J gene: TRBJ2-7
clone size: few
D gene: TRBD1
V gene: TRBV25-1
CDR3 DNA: TGTGCCAGCAGTGCCTCGACAGGGGACCACTACGAGCAGTACTTC
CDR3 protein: CASSASTGDHYEQYF

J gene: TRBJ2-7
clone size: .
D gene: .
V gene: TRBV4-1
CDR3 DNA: TGCGCCAGCAGCCAAGATTTGTGGGGGGCCACTCCCGAGCAGTACTTC
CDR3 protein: CASSQDLWGATPEQYF

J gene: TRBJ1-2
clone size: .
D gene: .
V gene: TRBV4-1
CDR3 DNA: TGCGCCAGCAGCCAAGCCGGGCGGAATGGCTACACCTTC
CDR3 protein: CASSQAGRNGYTF

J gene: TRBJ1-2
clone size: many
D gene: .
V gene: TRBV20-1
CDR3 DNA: TGCAGTGCAAAAGCAGGGGCTAACTATGGCTACACCTTC
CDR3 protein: CSAKAGANYGYTF

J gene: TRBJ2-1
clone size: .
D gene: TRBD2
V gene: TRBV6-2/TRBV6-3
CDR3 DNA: TGTGCCAGCAGTTACTCGGGGCGGGGGACCCATCTCGGGGAGCAGTTCTTC
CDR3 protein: CASSYSGRGTHLGEQFF

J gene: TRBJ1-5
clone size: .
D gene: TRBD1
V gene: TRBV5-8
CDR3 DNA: TGTGCCAGCAGCCGCGACAGGGAAGGAGGCAATCAGCCCCAGCATTTT
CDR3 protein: CASSRDREGGNQPQHF